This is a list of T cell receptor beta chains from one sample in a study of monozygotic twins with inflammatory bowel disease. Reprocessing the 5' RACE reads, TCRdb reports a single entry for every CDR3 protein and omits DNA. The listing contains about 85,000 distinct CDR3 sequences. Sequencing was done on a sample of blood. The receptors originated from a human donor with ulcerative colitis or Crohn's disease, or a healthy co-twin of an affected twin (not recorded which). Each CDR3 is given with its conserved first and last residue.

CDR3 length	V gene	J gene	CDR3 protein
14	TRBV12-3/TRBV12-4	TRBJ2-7	CASSPPGTGDEQYF
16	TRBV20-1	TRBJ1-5	CSAGTGHLISNQPQHF
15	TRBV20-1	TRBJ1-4	CSARETGTLNEKLFF
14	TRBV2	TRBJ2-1	CASALRGGNNEQFF
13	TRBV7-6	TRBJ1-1	CASSLGTAFTAFF
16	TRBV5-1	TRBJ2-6	CASSPGVGSGANVLTF
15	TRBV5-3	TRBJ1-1	CARSLWTGKEAEAFF
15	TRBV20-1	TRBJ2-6	CSASPQQGRVNVLTF
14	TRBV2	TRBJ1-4	CASRRRGANEKLFF
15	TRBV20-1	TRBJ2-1	CSARDLGGTYNEQFF
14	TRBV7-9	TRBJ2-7	CASSFSISGDEQYF
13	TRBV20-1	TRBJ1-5	CSARGAFNQPQHF
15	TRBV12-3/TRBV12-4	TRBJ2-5	CASSYGTGSRKTQYF
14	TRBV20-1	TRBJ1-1	CSARPGQGGTEAFF
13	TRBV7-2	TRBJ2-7	CASSSTGQSQQYF
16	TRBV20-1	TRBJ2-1	CSARSSGGAMYGEQFF
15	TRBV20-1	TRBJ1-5	CSARDLRGSNQPQHF
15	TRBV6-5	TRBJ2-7	CASSYSADRGYEQYF
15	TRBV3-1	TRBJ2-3	CASSQRGSPGDTQYF
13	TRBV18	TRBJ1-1	CASSPGQDTEAFF
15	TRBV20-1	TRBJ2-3	CSARVLGVGADTQYF
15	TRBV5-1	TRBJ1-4	CASSLSGGGREKLFF
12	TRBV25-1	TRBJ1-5	CASSPGGLPQHF
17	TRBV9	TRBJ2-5	CASSPDGLAGFQETQYF
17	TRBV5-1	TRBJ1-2	CASSLDGTGFMDYGYTF
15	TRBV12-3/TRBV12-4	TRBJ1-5	CASTKHRGGNQPQHF
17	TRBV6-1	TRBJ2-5	CASSTSANTGRGETQYF
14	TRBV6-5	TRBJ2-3	CASSYYNSKDTQYF
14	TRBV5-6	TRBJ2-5	CASSLPGASGTQYF
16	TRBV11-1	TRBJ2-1	CASSLAGTGAYNEQFF
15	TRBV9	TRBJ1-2	CASSLGTGQSHGYTF
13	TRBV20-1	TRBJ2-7	CSAGGGSSYEQYF
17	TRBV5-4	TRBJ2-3	CASSLGDRGIKTDTQYF
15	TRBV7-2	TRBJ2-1	CASSFGQGNYNEQFF
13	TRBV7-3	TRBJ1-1	CASSSIQGGRAFF
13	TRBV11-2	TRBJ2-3	CASSLDLADTQYF
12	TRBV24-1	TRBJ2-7	CATSDGRYEQYF
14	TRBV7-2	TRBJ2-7	CASSPSLRGIEQYF
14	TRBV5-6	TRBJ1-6	CASSLAGRHSPLHF
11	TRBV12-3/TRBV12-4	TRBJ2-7	CASSFLHEQYF
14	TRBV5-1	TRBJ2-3	CASSLDTSTDTQYF
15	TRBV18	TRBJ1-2	CASSQGAGSTYGYTF
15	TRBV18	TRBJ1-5	CASSPPERGNQPQHF
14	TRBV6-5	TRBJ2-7	CASSYGQGAYEQYF
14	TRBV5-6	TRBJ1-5	CASSLVGESQPQHF
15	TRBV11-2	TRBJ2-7	CASSPGGREGYEQYF
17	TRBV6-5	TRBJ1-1	CASSYRDRGDWNTEAFF
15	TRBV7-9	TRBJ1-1	CASSPSTGLSTEAFF
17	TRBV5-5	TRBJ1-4	CASSLVSWGTSNEKLFF
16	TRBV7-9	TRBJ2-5	CASSGRTSGTEETQYF
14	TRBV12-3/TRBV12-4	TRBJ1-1	CASSLMSVNTEAFF